Sequencing of this T cell receptor (beta chain) was carried out in a study of cytomegalovirus exposure and HLA in healthy donors. About the study: Earlier sequencing of approximately 180 million T cells yielded 90 million to 140 million unique TCR beta sequences.

Of note for this clone: No antigen is known for it.

Study-wide findings and caveats: While the bulk of TCR sequences proved rare, some public TCRs turned up in many donors.

PCR amplification relied on 60 Vbeta primers (plus 13 Jbeta primers). Clones were read by immunoSEQ multiplex PCR, and TCRdb kept only the in-frame ones, dropping some. The data hold tens of thousands of clones, with 78% observed a single time. The CDR3 is 17 amino acids. CDR1 and CDR2 from the germline V gene are LNHDA and SQIVND (reference sequence). V lost 3 bases, J lost 6 bases, and 9 bases stayed unmatched. This rearrangement joins TRBV19 to TRBJ2-2, with 11 nucleotides matching TRBD1. The TCR sequence derives from a woman aged 40 to 50 in good health and CMV-seropositive. The sequencing sample was made of PBMCs. Here the CDR3 reads CASSIFRGQGDAGELFF. For the CDR3, the DNA is TGTGCCAGTAGTATCTTTCGGGGACAGGGGGACGCCGGGGAGCTGTTTTTT.